These T cell receptor beta chains were read from a single sample in a study of cytomegalovirus exposure and HLA in healthy donors. Sequenced by immunoSEQ multiplex PCR; TCRdb stores in-frame clones only, minus some. This table holds some 130,000 clones, roughly 82% found once. The sample consisted of PBMCs. These receptors all come from a male donor in good health and CMV-seropositive. CDR3s include the opening cysteine and the closing phenylalanine or tryptophan. The order of the fields is V gene, CDR3 length, D gene, clone size, J gene, CDR3 DNA, CDR3 protein. D genes are given only for firm matches. Clone size, where shown, is once, few, many, or a class for clones that have expanded.

TRBV15	14	-	-	TRBJ2-7	TGTGCCACCAGCCCCGGGGGTACGACCTACGAGCGCTACTTC	CATSPGGTTYERYF
TRBV28	14	-	few	TRBJ1-2	TGTGCCAGCAGTTTCCCTCAGGGTACATATGGCTACACCTTC	CASSFPQGTYGYTF
TRBV29-1	11	-	-	TRBJ1-4	TGCAGCGTTGAAGCGGGTGAAAAACTGTTTTTT	CSVEAGEKLFF
TRBV25-1	14	-	-	TRBJ1-1	TGTGCCAGCAGTGATTGGGCAATGAACACTGAAGCTTTCTTT	CASSDWAMNTEAFF
TRBV4-2	16	-	-	TRBJ2-7	TGTGCCAGCAGCCAAGATCGTCCACAGGGTACCTACGAGCAGTACTTC	CASSQDRPQGTYEQYF
TRBV4-1	15	TRBD2	-	TRBJ2-7	TGCGCCAGCAGCCTAGCGGGAAGCCTAGCTTACGAGCAGTACTTC	CASSLAGSLAYEQYF
TRBV1	16	-	-	TRBJ2-1	TGCACCAGCACTAGCGGGGGGGAAAGCTCCTACAATGAGCAGTTCTTC	CTSTSGGESSYNEQFF
TRBV2	14	TRBD1	-	TRBJ1-1	TGTGCCAGCAGTGGATACAGGGGTGGGACTGAAGCTTTCTTT	CASSGYRGGTEAFF
TRBV6-5	16	TRBD1	-	TRBJ2-1	TGTGCCAGCAGTTCCCAGGGACAGGGGCTGTACAATGAGCAGTTCTTC	CASSSQGQGLYNEQFF
TRBV9	15	-	-	TRBJ2-1	TGTGCCAGCAGCCCAGACCTAGACGTTGCATTAGAGCAGTTCTTC	CASSPDLDVALEQFF
TRBV6-1	16	TRBD1	-	TRBJ1-6	TGTGCCAGCAGTGAAGCGGCGGGACAGGGGAATTCACCCCTCCACTTT	CASSEAAGQGNSPLHF
TRBV27	16	TRBD1	-	TRBJ2-7	TGTGCCAGCGGGACAGGGGCTGGAGTTTACTCCTACGAGCAGTACTTC	CASGTGAGVYSYEQYF
TRBV19	14	TRBD1	-	TRBJ1-2	TGTGCCAGTAGTTACGGACAGGGGAACTATGGCTACACCTTC	CASSYGQGNYGYTF
TRBV27	13	TRBD1	-	TRBJ2-7	TGTGCCAGCAGAGGGACAGGCTGGTACGAGCAGTACTTC	CASRGTGWYEQYF
TRBV9	17	TRBD2	-	TRBJ2-7	TGTGCCAGCAGCCCTTCGATGGCTAGCGGGACACTCTACGAGCAGTACTTC	CASSPSMASGTLYEQYF
TRBV18	16	TRBD1	-	TRBJ1-1	TGTGCCAGCTCACCGACCGGGACAGGGGCGGGGACTGAAGCTTTCTTT	CASSPTGTGAGTEAFF
TRBV12-5	14	TRBD1	-	TRBJ1-3	TGTGCTAGTGGCCCAGGACAGGGGAGAAACACCATATATTTT	CASGPGQGRNTIYF
TRBV5-4	15	TRBD1	-	TRBJ2-4	TGTGCCAGCAGTACCTTAGGGACAGGGCATAGGGTTCAGTACTTC	CASSTLGTGHRVQYF
TRBV7-6	12	-	-	TRBJ2-3	TGTGCCAGCAGCTTGGGAGTAGATACGCAGTATTTT	CASSLGVDTQYF
TRBV19	14	-	-	TRBJ2-5	TGTGCCAGTAGTATAGGACACGGACAAGAGACCCAGTACTTC	CASSIGHGQETQYF
TRBV11-2	15	TRBD2	-	TRBJ2-3	TGTGCCAGCAGCTACACTAGCGGGAGCCCAGATACGCAGTATTTT	CASSYTSGSPDTQYF
TRBV28	15	TRBD1	-	TRBJ2-2	TGTGCCAGCAGTTTAGGTCAGGGGGCCATAGGGGAGCTGTTTTTT	CASSLGQGAIGELFF
TRBV28	14	-	-	TRBJ1-5	TGTGCCAGCAGTTTAGGCAGGAGCAATCAGCCCCAGCATTTT	CASSLGRSNQPQHF
TRBV5-1	12	TRBD1	-	TRBJ1-2	TGCGCCAGCAGCTCGACAGGGGATGGCTACACCTTC	CASSSTGDGYTF
TRBV5-1	12	-	-	TRBJ2-7	TGCGCCAGCAGCTTGAACGGGTACGAGCAGTACTTC	CASSLNGYEQYF
TRBV10-3	15	-	-	TRBJ2-3	TGTGCCATCACCCAGTCCGGGAAGGGTCAAGATACGCAGTATTTT	CAITQSGKGQDTQYF
TRBV9	14	TRBD1	-	TRBJ2-7	TGTGCCAGCAGCGTAGGGCAGGGGGCAGGTGAGCAGTACTTC	CASSVGQGAGEQYF
TRBV6-5	15	-	-	TRBJ1-5	TGTGCCAGCAGGCCCGGGACTTGGGGCAATCAGCCCCAGCATTTT	CASRPGTWGNQPQHF
TRBV2	16	TRBD1	-	TRBJ2-2	TGTGCCAGCAGTGAAGGAGGGGGCGTCGTCACCGGGGAGCTGTTTTTT	CASSEGGGVVTGELFF
TRBV6-5	13	-	-	TRBJ2-1	TGTGCCAGCAGTTACGACAGCTACAATGAGCAGTTCTTC	CASSYDSYNEQFF
TRBV7-9	16	-	-	TRBJ2-1	TGTGCCAGCAGCCCCCGAGTGGGAGGATACTACAATGAGCAGTTCTTC	CASSPRVGGYYNEQFF
TRBV7-2	17	TRBD2	once	TRBJ2-1	TGTGCCAGCAGCCCCCCCCTTAGCGGGAGCTCCTACAATGAGCAGTTCTTC	CASSPPLSGSSYNEQFF
TRBV7-6	14	TRBD2	-	TRBJ2-1	TGTGCCAGCAGCCTGCGGGAGACCCACAATGAGCAGTTCTTC	CASSLRETHNEQFF
TRBV2	12	-	-	TRBJ2-1	TGTGCCAGGGGGGGATTGGGCGATGAGCAGTTCTTC	CARGGLGDEQFF
TRBV4-2	15	-	few	TRBJ1-2	TGTGCCAGCAGCCAAGTAGGGACTGGCTCATATGGCTACACCTTC	CASSQVGTGSYGYTF
TRBV18	14	-	few	TRBJ2-7	TGTGCCAGCTCACCGGGGGCTAGCCCCTACGAGCAGTACTTC	CASSPGASPYEQYF
TRBV28	12	TRBD1	-	TRBJ2-7	TGTGCCAGCCGGGACAGGGGTTACGAGCAGTACTTC	CASRDRGYEQYF
TRBV30	17	TRBD2	-	TRBJ2-3	TGTGCCTGGAGTGCGGGACTAGCGGGGGGTAAAGGTGATACGCAGTATTTT	CAWSAGLAGGKGDTQYF
TRBV7-2	12	-	-	TRBJ1-5	TGTGCCAGCAGCTTCTCCAATCAGCCCCAGCATTTT	CASSFSNQPQHF
TRBV5-1	16	-	-	TRBJ2-7	TGCGCCAGCAGCCCGGGTGGGGGGGCGACCTCCTACGAGCAGTACTTC	CASSPGGGATSYEQYF
TRBV15	13	-	-	TRBJ2-5	TGTGCCACCAGCAGGGGACAACAAGAGACCCAGTACTTC	CATSRGQQETQYF
TRBV5-1	15	-	-	TRBJ1-1	TGCGCCAGCAGCTTCTCACCCGCGGAGAACACTGAAGCTTTCTTT	CASSFSPAENTEAFF
TRBV2	14	-	once	TRBJ1-1	TGTGCCAGCAGTGGGCAGATCATGAACACTGAAGCTTTCTTT	CASSGQIMNTEAFF
TRBV7-2	13	-	few	TRBJ2-1	TGTGCCAGCAGCTTAGAATCTCTCTCCGAGCAGTTCTTC	CASSLESLSEQFF
TRBV25-1	12	-	-	TRBJ2-7	TGTGCCAGCGGAACAGGGATAGGTGAGCAGTACTTC	CASGTGIGEQYF
TRBV19	16	TRBD1	-	TRBJ2-2	TGTGCCAGTAGGATGCCCGGGACAGGGAGGACCGGGGAGCTGTTTTTT	CASRMPGTGRTGELFF